The clone carrying this T cell receptor beta chain has a count of ten or more. TCRdb re-derived calls from the RACE reads in MiXCR, one entry per CDR3 protein. The repertoire includes tens of thousands of distinct CDR3 sequences, under 14% of them detected once, and 1.5% to 2% sits in the top ten. Time point described: patch test 2, 6 weeks after DPC sensitization. Treatment defined: therapeutic diphenylcyclopropenone sensitization with weekly scalp DPC. The entry originates in a study of human T cells and chemical hapten exposure. The specimen comprised whole blood, sampled in connection with sensitization to the hapten diphenylcyclopropenone (DPC). The receptor comes from a man aged 18 to 29 with alopecia areata. Some clones in this sample may be carry-over from other donors' samples.

CDR3 sequence (DNA): TGTGCCAGCAGCGAATACAGGGTTGCGACCGGGGAGCTGTTTTTT. It specifies CASSEYRVATGELFF. The V gene is TRBV13, the J gene TRBJ2-2; weak D call: TRBD1 (6 bases). The CDR3 is 15 residues long. Germline-derived CDR1 and CDR2 are PRHDT and FYEKMQ (reference sequence). V gave up 5 bases and J gave up 5 bases, with 15 bases separating them.